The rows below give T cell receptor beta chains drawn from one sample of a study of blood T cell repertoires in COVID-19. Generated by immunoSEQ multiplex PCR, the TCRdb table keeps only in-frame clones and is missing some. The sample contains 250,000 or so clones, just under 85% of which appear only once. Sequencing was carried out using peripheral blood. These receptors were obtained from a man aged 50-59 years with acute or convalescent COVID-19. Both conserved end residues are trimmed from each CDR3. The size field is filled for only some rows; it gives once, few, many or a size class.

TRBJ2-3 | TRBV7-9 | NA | ASSSGVLAGPLDTQY
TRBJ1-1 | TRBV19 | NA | ASSTQTTGGKTEAF
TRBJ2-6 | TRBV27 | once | ASSFATGLAGANVLT
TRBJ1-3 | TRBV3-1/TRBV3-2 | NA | ASSQGQGSRNTIY
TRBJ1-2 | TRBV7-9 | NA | ASSPSYPLYGYT
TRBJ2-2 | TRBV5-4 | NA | ASSFETGELF
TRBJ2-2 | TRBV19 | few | ASSIRGLAGEWNTGELF
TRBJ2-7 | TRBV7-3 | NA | ASSSAGGDSYEQY
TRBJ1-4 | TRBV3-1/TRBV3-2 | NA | ASSQGWDRNNEKLF
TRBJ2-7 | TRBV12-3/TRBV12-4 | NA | ASSPDSSYEQY
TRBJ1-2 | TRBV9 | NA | ASSVEYGVNYGYT
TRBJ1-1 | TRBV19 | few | ASSMSMRNEAF
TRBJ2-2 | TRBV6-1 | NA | ASSAEVAGVGTGELF
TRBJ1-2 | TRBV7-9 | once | ASSSPDRGYGYT
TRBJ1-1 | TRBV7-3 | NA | ASSLSGAGWTEAF
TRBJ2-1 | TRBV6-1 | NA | ASSVLAGVSNEQF
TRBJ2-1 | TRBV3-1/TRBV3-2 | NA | ASSKGRGTNEQF
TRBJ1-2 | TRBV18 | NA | ASSVSSDRANYGYT
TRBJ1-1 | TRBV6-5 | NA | ASRGGTGAIEAF
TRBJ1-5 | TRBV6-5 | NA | ASRWGGNQPQH
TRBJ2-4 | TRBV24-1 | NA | ATSPRGAKNIQY
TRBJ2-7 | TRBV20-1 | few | SATSGHEQY
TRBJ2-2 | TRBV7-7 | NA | ASSQDTGRTGELF
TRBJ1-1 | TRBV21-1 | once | ASSRKWGWEGLNTEAF
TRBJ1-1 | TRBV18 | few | ASSPPNFRDTEAF
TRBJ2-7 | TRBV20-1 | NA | SASPGTSTYEQY
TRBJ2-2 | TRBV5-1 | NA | ASSPSGTSRTTGELF
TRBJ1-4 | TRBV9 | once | ASSAPGQPFKLF
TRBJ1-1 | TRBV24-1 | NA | ATSDKTGTEKAF
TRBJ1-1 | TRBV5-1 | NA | ASSLGAGMNTEAF